The present T cell receptor beta chain was sequenced within a study of blood T cell repertoires in COVID-19. Study background: From the United States, Italy and Spain came samples of acute and convalescent COVID-19. Sources were T cells, B-cell-depleted T cells, or PBMCs; the material itself was cDNA or gDNA.

The germline V gene has CDR1 GTSNPN and CDR2 SVGIG (reference sequence). Trimming left V 5 bases short and J 6 bases short, with 11 bases between. This CDR3 region has 13 residues. Per the authors' pipeline: Amplification with reference gene primers provided the estimates of nucleated cell counts. This table comes from immunoSEQ multiplex PCR, and its TCRdb copy is limited to in-frame clones, with some not included. The V and J calls and clone size are taken from that table; D and trimming were inferred from the DNA. This table holds 150,000 to 200,000 clones, 86% found once. Sequenced material: peripheral blood. The TCR was taken from a man aged 50 or older with active or convalescent COVID-19. The chain has TRBV30 and TRBJ1-6; perhaps TRBD1 as D (6 bases). The chain's CDR3 is CAWQTGPNSPLHF. The CDR3 DNA reads as TGTGCCTGGCAGACAGGTCCTAATTCACCCCTCCACTTT.